These T cell receptor beta chains were read from a single sample in a study of shared clonotypes between healthy human individuals. TCRdb's table, derived via immunoSEQ multiplex PCR, lists solely in-frame clones and lacks some. The sample lists 2 million to 2.5 million clones, approximately 95% seen once, with over 0.1% in the top ten. Sample: naive CD4+ T cells sorted from blood. The origin of the receptors is a man between 18 and 35 years old in good health. The CDR3 runs from the conserved cysteine through the conserved F or W. Each record gives: V gene, D gene, J gene, CDR3 protein, CDR3 DNA. D genes are given only for firm matches.

>TRBV4-2|TRBD1|TRBJ2-5
CASSRGTGETQYF
TGTGCCAGCAGCCGAGGGACAGGGGAGACCCAGTACTTC
>TRBV11-2|NA|TRBJ1-5
CASSWGPNSNQPQHF
TGTGCCAGCAGCTGGGGACCGAATAGCAATCAGCCCCAGCATTTT
>TRBV7-9|NA|TRBJ2-5
CASSFTGFRETQYF
TGTGCCAGCAGCTTCACCGGGTTTCGGGAGACCCAGTACTTC
>TRBV18|TRBD1|TRBJ1-5
CASSPRDRGPDQPQHF
TGTGCCAGCTCACCACGGGACAGGGGCCCAGATCAGCCCCAGCATTTT
>TRBV10-3|NA|TRBJ2-3
CAISGTPLTDTQYF
TGTGCCATCTCCGGGACACCCCTCACAGATACGCAGTATTTT
>TRBV10-3|NA|TRBJ2-7
CAISETGEQYF
TGCGCCATCAGTGAAACTGGCGAGCAGTACTTC
>TRBV19|NA|TRBJ2-1
CASSVTSNEQFF
TGTGCCAGTAGTGTTACAAGCAATGAGCAGTTCTTC
>TRBV6-5|TRBD1|TRBJ1-5
CASKQGRAQPQHF
TGTGCCAGCAAACAGGGGAGGGCTCAGCCCCAGCATTTT
>TRBV7-2|NA|TRBJ2-3
CASSSSVLGPADTQYF
TGTGCCAGCAGCTCCTCGGTATTGGGGCCGGCAGATACGCAGTATTTT
>TRBV28|TRBD1|TRBJ1-1
CASSPDRLRRQAFF
TGTGCCAGCAGTCCGGACAGGTTGAGGAGGCAGGCTTTCTTT
>TRBV27|NA|TRBJ2-5
CASSLGAIETQYF
TGTGCCAGCAGTTTAGGGGCAATAGAGACCCAGTACTTC
>TRBV7-2|NA|TRBJ2-1
CATTGAGNYNEQFF
TGTGCCACCACAGGGGCGGGAAACTACAATGAGCAGTTCTTC
>TRBV4-3|TRBD1|TRBJ2-7
CASSQDRGLFGEQYF
TGCGCCAGCAGCCAAGACAGGGGGTTGTTTGGGGAGCAGTACTTC
>TRBV28|TRBD1|TRBJ2-7
CASTIPGQGAYEQYF
TGTGCCAGCACCATACCGGGACAGGGGGCCTACGAGCAGTACTTC
>TRBV18|NA|TRBJ2-3
CASSPRHGPTDTQYF
TGTGCCAGCTCACCCCGGCACGGTCCGACAGATACGCAGTATTTT
>TRBV11-3|NA|TRBJ1-1
CASSLGPSAEAFF
TGTGCCAGCAGCTTAGGGCCAAGCGCTGAAGCTTTCTTT
>TRBV11-2|NA|TRBJ2-3
CASSLAARTDTQYF
TGTGCCAGCAGCTTAGCGGCTCGCACAGATACGCAGTATTTT
>TRBV15|NA|TRBJ2-7
CATSRRGSPGRQYF
TGTGCCACCAGCAGACGGGGGAGTCCGGGAAGGCAGTACTTC